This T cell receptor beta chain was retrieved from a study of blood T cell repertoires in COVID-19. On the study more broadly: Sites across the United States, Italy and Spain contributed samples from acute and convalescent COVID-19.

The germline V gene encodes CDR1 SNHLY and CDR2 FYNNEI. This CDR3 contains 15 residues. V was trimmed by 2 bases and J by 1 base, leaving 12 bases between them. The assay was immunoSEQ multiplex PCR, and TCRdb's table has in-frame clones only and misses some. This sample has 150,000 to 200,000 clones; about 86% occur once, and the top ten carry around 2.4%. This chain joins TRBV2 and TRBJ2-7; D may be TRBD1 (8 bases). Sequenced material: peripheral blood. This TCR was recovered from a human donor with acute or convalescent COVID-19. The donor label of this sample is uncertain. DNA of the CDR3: TGTGCCAGCAGTGAAACAGGGGGGGGTTCCTACGAGCAGTACTTC. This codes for CASSETGGGSYEQYF.